This TCR beta chain originates from a study of vaccination and CD4 T cells after COVID-19. Study-level information: Each post-COVID sample was drawn after diagnosis, and the median interval was roughly 100 days (range 35 to 161).

CD4+ T cells that had been cultured provided DNA sequenced with the Oncomine TCR Beta short-read assay. TCRdb fed the PCR reads into MiXCR, producing one record per CDR3 protein. The sample holds about 20,000 distinct CDR3 sequences, 80% seen once. This clonotype was picked up a small number of times. Its antigen remains unidentified. CDR1 MNHEY and CDR2 SVGAGI come from the germline V gene. The CDR3 length is 15 residues. V lost 0 bases and J lost 0, with 6 bases in between. The treatment here: roughly ten-day PBMC culture with coronavirus spike peptide pools or control peptides (ViraFEST assay). ViraFEST expanded antigen-specific T cells with peptide pools, then sequenced TCRs. Healthy people receiving the vaccine had no prior SARS-CoV-2 infection, a status indicated by nucleocapsid antibodies testing negative before and after vaccination. Wells contained roughly 2 million PBMCs each, and these were cultured with 10 IU/ml IL-2 and roughly 10 ug/ml peptide pools.

The specimen was CD4+ T cells from blood, cultured in vitro, collected after SARS-CoV-2 vaccination. This clonotype was sampled from a human donor who received a COVID-19 vaccine. This chain links TRBV6-5 with TRBJ1-3; no definite D call. The CDR3 bases are TGTGCCAGCAGTTACTCGCGGGGCTCTGGAAACACCATATATTTT. It translates to CASSYSRGSGNTIYF.